The clone carrying this TCR beta chain was seen only a few times. The CDR3 is 16 residues long. Germline CDR1 reads ENHRY; CDR2 reads SYGVKD. The germline V and J ends were trimmed by 3 bases and 4 bases, with 13 bases remaining between them. This sample is drawn from a study of blood T cell repertoires in COVID-19. As for the study in general: The analysed material was cDNA or gDNA that came from T cells, B-cell-depleted T cells, or PBMCs.

Assay used: immunoSEQ multiplex PCR; TCRdb lists only in-frame clones, some missing. Of roughly 260,000 clones listed, more than 70% were seen once; the top ten hold approximately 2.2%. The specimen was peripheral blood. The clonotype comes from a woman in her 40s who had recovered from COVID-19. This chain uses TRBV10-3 with TRBJ2-6; D might be TRBD1 (6 bases). The CDR3 is CAISDVTGTGANVLTF. Written as DNA, the CDR3 is TGTGCCATCAGTGATGTAACAGGGACCGGGGCCAACGTCCTGACTTTC.